The 14 T cell receptor beta chains below were found in one sample sequenced in a study of T-cell reconstitution after alpha-beta-depleted transplantation in children. Unique molecular identifiers were incorporated when the TCRbeta library was constructed. MiXCR, run by TCRdb on the PCR reads, gives a single entry per CDR3 protein. The repertoire holds a few hundred thousand distinct CDR3 sequences, with approximately 30% as singletons. The sequenced sample was PBMCs, obtained before TCRalphabeta/CD19-depleted stem cell transplant. The source is a boy less than two years old with Wiskott-Aldrich syndrome, due to receive a stem cell transplant.

This chain uses TRBV10-3 with TRBJ2-1; D is perhaps TRBD1 or TRBD2 (6 bases each). This CDR3 is built from 14 residues. V dropped 0 bases and J dropped 9 bases, with 12 bases sitting between them. Germline V gene sequence: CDR1 ENHRY, CDR2 SYGVKD. This chain's CDR3 is CAISESISGAEQFF. The CDR3 DNA reads TGTGCCATCAGTGAGTCGATCTCGGGGGCTGAGCAGTTCTTC.

In nucleotides, the CDR3 is TGTGCCAGCAGGGGACTAACAGGAACAGATACGCAGTATTTT. Protein sequence: CASRGLTGTDTQYF. The gene calls are TRBV5-6 and TRBJ2-3; 7 positions match TRBD2. Losses at the gene ends were 5 bases for V and 3 bases for J; bases not matched to a gene: 6. The CDR3 length is 14 residues. CDR1 is SGHDT, CDR2 YYEEEE, per germline. The whole variable domain, remainder taken from reference TRBV5-6 and TRBJ2-3, is DAGVTQSPTHLIKTRGQQVTLRCSPKSGHDTVSWYQQALGQGPQFIFQYYEEEERQRGNFPDRFSGHQFPNYSSELNVNALLLGDSALYLCASRGLTGTDTQYFGPGTRLTVL.

The V gene is TRBV11-2, the J gene TRBJ2-1; a weak D match, TRBD2 (6 bases). Germline V gene data show CDR1 as SGHAT and CDR2 as FQNNGV. This CDR3 has 14 amino acids. Trimming left V 7 bases short and J 5 bases short, with 15 bases between. Here the CDR3 reads CASTIPTSHNEQFF. The CDR3 region has the DNA TGTGCCAGCACTATACCGACTAGTCACAATGAGCAGTTCTTC.

This clonotype was observed at least ten times. The V call is TRBV30, the J call TRBJ2-2; 7 positions agree with TRBD1. This CDR3 contains 17 residues. J was trimmed by 2 bases and V by 0 bases; bases with no gene match: 9. Germline V gene lookup returns CDR1 GTSNPN and CDR2 SVGIG (reference sequence). Written as DNA, the CDR3 is TGTGCCTGGAGTGTATGGAGAGGGGGCCTCAACACCGGGGAGCTGTTTTTT. Its translation is CAWSVWRGGLNTGELFF.

The rearrangement joins TRBV4-1 to TRBJ1-4; 8 bases are shared with TRBD1. The CDR3 is 17 residues long. V trimming: 0 bases; J trimming: 7 bases; junction bases outside the gene matches: 10. The germline V gene has CDR1 MGHRA and CDR2 YSYEKL. CDR3 residues: CASSQEPYGQGSEKLFF. The CDR3 nucleotides are TGCGCCAGCAGCCAAGAACCCTACGGACAGGGTTCTGAAAAACTGTTTTTT.

This clonotype appeared a single time. The chain combines TRBV20-1 with TRBJ1-6, with 10 bases fitting TRBD1. V trimming: 4 bases; J trimming: 9 bases; junction bases outside the gene matches: 3. Germline V gene data show CDR1 as DFQATT and CDR2 as SNEGSKA (reference sequence). The CDR3 is made up of 13 amino acids. For the CDR3, the DNA is TGCAGTGCTAAGACAGGGGGCCTTTCACCCCTCCACTTT. Its translation: CSAKTGGLSPLHF.

This clonotype was counted only a few times. This chain connects TRBV12-3 or TRBV12-4 to TRBJ1-5; D remains ambiguous. There are 14 residues in the CDR3. V was shortened by 6 bases and J by 4 bases, with 13 bases between the two germline ends. CDR3 DNA sequence: TGTGCCAGCAGCTGGGCGGGCCCAAATCAGCCCCAGCATTTT. Its translation is CASSWAGPNQPQHF.

In this sample, this clonotype turned up a few times. This chain joins TRBV20-1 and TRBJ2-3, with 7 bases matching TRBD1. This CDR3 comprises 16 residues. The germline CDR1 and CDR2 sequences are DFQATT and SNEGSKA (reference sequence). The junction had 13 bases not matched to a gene; V was cut back by 6 bases and J by 1 base. The CDR3 is CSALRSGQSGTDTQYF. As DNA, the CDR3 is TGCAGTGCCCTCCGATCGGGACAGTCGGGCACAGATACGCAGTATTTT.

As concerns this clonotype: At one of its ends the junction is not consistent with the germline gene, which may arise from a read error. The chain joins TRBV20-1 to TRBJ1-2, with a possible D match to TRBD1 (6 bases). Germline CDR1 reads DFQATT; CDR2 reads SNEGSKA (reference sequence). CDR3 length equals 11 residues. The CDR3 DNA reads as TGCAGTGCTAGGGCCCCCGGGGGCTCTCCCTTC. It is translated as CSARAPGGSPF.

The V gene is TRBV18, the J gene TRBJ2-4; 8 bases align to TRBD2. V lost 3 bases to trimming and J lost 0 bases; unmatched junction nucleotides: 4. The CDR3 loop spans 16 amino acids. CDR1 is KGHSH, CDR2 LQKENI, per germline. The CDR3 nucleotides are TGTGCCAGCTCACCTACTAGCGGACTAGCCAAAAACATTCAGTACTTC. Encoded protein: CASSPTSGLAKNIQYF.

This clonotype was counted a few times. The chain uses TRBV11-1 and TRBJ1-3; perhaps TRBD1 as D (5 bases). Germline CDR1 is SGHAT and CDR2 is FQDESV (reference sequence). V shed 4 bases and J shed 1 base, with 29 bases lying between them. CDR3 length: 21 residues. In DNA, the CDR3 is TGTGCCAGCAGCTCCACCCCCCCGGGGGTGCCTAACCAAAAATCTGGAAACACCATATATTTT. Protein: CASSSTPPGVPNQKSGNTIYF.

J is TRBJ2-7 and V is TRBV4-1; D is unclear. Trimming removed 7 bases at V and 3 bases at J, with 16 bases between. This CDR3 is built from 14 residues. CDR1 and CDR2 from the germline V gene are MGHRA and YSYEKL. The CDR3 DNA reads as TGCGCCAGCACCCCTGGGTTCCTAAACTACGAGCAGTACTTC. Translated: CASTPGFLNYEQYF.

V and J are TRBV28 and TRBJ2-1; D is perhaps TRBD2 (7 bases). The CDR3 has 16 amino acids. Germline V gives CDR1 MDHEN, CDR2 SYDVKM. V gave up 7 bases and J gave up 5 bases, with 21 bases separating them. The CDR3 loop is CASKGGWGAGNNEQFF. CDR3 nucleotides: TGTGCCAGCAAGGGGGGGTGGGGAGCGGGGAACAATGAGCAGTTCTTC. Using reference TRBV28 and TRBJ2-1 for the parts outside the CDR3, the full variable domain is DVKVTQSSRYLVKRTGEKVFLECVQDMDHENMFWYRQDPGLGLRLIYFSYDVKMKEKGDIPEGYSVSREKKERFSLILESASTNQTSMYLCASKGGWGAGNNEQFFGPGTRLTVL.

With regard to this clonotype: One junction end disagrees with the germline gene, perhaps due to a read error. The chain is built from TRBV7-8 and TRBJ1-1, with no clear D. The CDR3 runs 13 residues. The germline V gene has CDR1 SGHVS and CDR2 FQNEAQ. DNA of the CDR3: TGTGCCGGCAGCTTAGTGTCGAACACTGAAGCTTTCTTT. Its translation is CAGSLVSNTEAFF.